Listed below are T cell receptor beta chains from one sample, sequenced in a study of blood T cell repertoires in COVID-19. Sequencing used immunoSEQ multiplex PCR; TCRdb keeps in-frame clones, though not all of them. The table records about 190,000 clones, around 83% of them present only once. The sample taken for sequencing was peripheral blood. The receptors come from a woman between 40 and 50 years old with acute or convalescent COVID-19. Each CDR3 is given with its conserved first and last residue. D genes are given only for firm matches. Some rows mark clone size as missing; the rest say once, few, many or name a class of expanded clone.

CDR3aa	CDR3nt	abundance	v_gene	d_gene	j_gene
CSVAIQGGWEGYTF	TGCAGCGTTGCCATCCAGGGGGGATGGGAAGGCTACACCTTC	-	TRBV29-1	TRBD1	TRBJ1-2
CASSPLEGQGRSPLHF	TGTGCCAGCAGCCCGTTGGAGGGACAGGGACGCTCACCCCTCCACTTT	-	TRBV14	TRBD1	TRBJ1-6
CASTTFGLGQQYEQYF	TGTGCCAGCACCACTTTTGGGCTGGGACAGCAATACGAGCAGTACTTC	-	TRBV27	TRBD1	TRBJ2-7
CASSYEEPDQPQHF	TGTGCCAGCAGTTACGAGGAGCCAGATCAGCCCCAGCATTTT	-	TRBV6-6	-	TRBJ1-5
CASSGGDTQYF	TGTGCCAGCAGCGGCGGGGATACGCAGTATTTT	-	TRBV11-2	-	TRBJ2-3
CASSPGQGMEYGYTF	TGCGCCAGCAGCCCCGGACAGGGAATGGAATATGGCTACACCTTC	-	TRBV5-1	TRBD1	TRBJ1-2
CSARGGKGELFF	TGCAGCGCCCGAGGCGGGAAGGGGGAGCTGTTTTTT	few	TRBV29-1	-	TRBJ2-2
CASSEQAQLEQYF	TGTGCCAGCAGTGAACAGGCACAGCTCGAGCAGTACTTC	-	TRBV6-1	-	TRBJ2-7
CASTPRGLGTNEKLFF	TGTGCCAGCACCCCGAGGGGGCTTGGGACTAATGAAAAACTGTTTTTT	-	TRBV7-6	TRBD1	TRBJ1-4
CASSLGTGGASPLHF	TGTGCCAGCAGCCTAGGAACAGGGGGCGCCTCACCCCTCCACTTT	-	TRBV3-1/TRBV3-2	TRBD1	TRBJ1-6
CASSTGLAGGSTYNEQFF	TGTGCCAGCAGTACGGGACTAGCGGGAGGGTCAACCTACAATGAGCAGTTCTTC	few	TRBV2	TRBD2	TRBJ2-1
CASSFGWGEGTQYF	TGTGCCAGCAGCTTCGGGTGGGGAGAAGGGACCCAGTACTTC	-	TRBV3-1/TRBV3-2	-	TRBJ2-5
CASSPPFRSYGYTF	TGTGCCAGCTCACCACCCTTTAGAAGCTATGGCTACACCTTC	-	TRBV18	-	TRBJ1-2
CASSKERSPIYGYTF	TGTGCCAGCAGCAAAGAGCGAAGCCCGATATATGGCTACACCTTC	-	TRBV21-1	-	TRBJ1-2
CASSSNGNQPQHF	TGTGCCAGCAGTTCCAATGGCAATCAGCCCCAGCATTTT	-	TRBV27	-	TRBJ1-5
CASSSGWAELFF	TGTGCCAGCAGCTCGGGATGGGCCGAGCTGTTTTTT	-	TRBV5-4	-	TRBJ2-2
CASSTWPGRGELFF	TGTGCCAGCAGTACTTGGCCTGGGCGCGGGGAGCTGTTTTTT	once	TRBV27	-	TRBJ2-2
CASSLKRDPNEQFF	TGTGCCAGTAGCCTCAAGCGGGATCCTAATGAGCAGTTCTTC	-	TRBV19	TRBD2	TRBJ2-1
CASSLEPTSALRGNEQFF	TGTGCCAGCAGCTTGGAACCGACTAGCGCACTGAGGGGTAATGAGCAGTTCTTC	-	TRBV7-2	TRBD2	TRBJ2-1
CASSLAGGTLNTGELFF	TGTGCCAGCAGCTTGGCTGGCGGGACCTTGAACACCGGGGAGCTGTTTTTT	-	TRBV5-4	-	TRBJ2-2
CASSSPGWASGLPGETQYF	TGTGCCAGCAGTTCCCCTGGTTGGGCTAGCGGGCTTCCGGGGGAGACCCAGTACTTC	-	TRBV28	TRBD2	TRBJ2-5
CASSLVGGLLPYNEQFF	TGTGCCAGCAGCTTAGTGGGAGGGCTCCTCCCGTACAATGAGCAGTTCTTC	-	TRBV7-8	TRBD2	TRBJ2-1
CASSFLDRDSYEQYF	TGTGCCAGCAGTTTCCTAGACAGGGATTCCTACGAGCAGTACTTC	-	TRBV28	TRBD1	TRBJ2-7
CASSLWVRPGTEAFF	TGTGCCAGCAGTTTATGGGTCCGCCCGGGAACTGAAGCTTTCTTT	-	TRBV28	-	TRBJ1-1
CASKGLAGTAGYNEQFF	TGTGCCAGCAAGGGACTAGCGGGAACCGCGGGGTACAATGAGCAGTTCTTC	-	TRBV2	TRBD2	TRBJ2-1
CASKGQGAMGSYNEQFF	TGCGCCAGCAAAGGACAGGGGGCTATGGGGTCCTACAATGAGCAGTTCTTC	-	TRBV10-1	TRBD1	TRBJ2-1
CASSLSVNEKLFF	TGTGCCAGCAGTTTGTCCGTAAATGAAAAACTGTTTTTT	once	TRBV6-5	-	TRBJ1-4
CASSLSRVEKLFF	TGTGCCAGCAGTTTATCGCGGGTTGAAAAACTGTTTTTT	-	TRBV12-3/TRBV12-4	-	TRBJ1-4
CSASLYFNEKLFF	TGCAGTGCTAGTCTGTACTTCAATGAAAAACTGTTTTTT	-	TRBV20-1	-	TRBJ1-4
CASSPLGPGETEAFF	TGTGCCAGCAGCCCCCTGGGGCCGGGGGAAACTGAAGCTTTCTTT	few	TRBV7-2	-	TRBJ1-1
CASSYSVYGDRGYTF	TGTGCCAGCAGTTACTCTGTATACGGGGATCGAGGCTACACCTTC	-	TRBV6-5	-	TRBJ1-2
CATSRDLGGGDPPFF	TGTGCCACCAGCAGAGATCTCGGGGGAGGGGACCCCCCGTTCTTC	many	TRBV15	TRBD2	TRBJ2-1
CASLISGWHTEAFF	TGTGCCAGCCTCATCAGCGGTTGGCACACTGAAGCTTTCTTT	-	TRBV14	-	TRBJ1-1
CASRSGTSGKEQFF	TGCGCCAGCAGGTCCGGGACTAGCGGGAAAGAGCAGTTCTTC	-	TRBV10-1	TRBD2	TRBJ2-1
CASSARNQPQHF	TGTGCCAGCAGTGCCCGGAATCAGCCCCAGCATTTT	-	TRBV13	-	TRBJ1-5
CASSVGTSRTYEQYF	TGTGCCAGCAGCGTCGGGACTAGCAGGACTTACGAGCAGTACTTC	once	TRBV9	TRBD2	TRBJ2-7
CASSQGDSGGYNEQFF	TGTGCCAGCAGCCAAGGAGACAGCGGGGGTTACAATGAGCAGTTCTTC	-	TRBV4-2	TRBD2	TRBJ2-1
CASSQDWAAYGYTF	TGTGCCAGCAGCCAAGATTGGGCAGCTTATGGCTACACCTTC	few	TRBV3-1/TRBV3-2	-	TRBJ1-2
CASSLGGGGRDEQFF	TGTGCCAGCAGCTTAGGCGGGGGTGGTCGCGATGAGCAGTTCTTC	-	TRBV11-1	TRBD2	TRBJ2-1
CASSLAWAGQQETQYF	TGTGCCAGCAGCTTAGCGTGGGCAGGGCAACAAGAGACCCAGTACTTC	-	TRBV7-2	-	TRBJ2-5
CAARRTANSPLHF	TGTGCCGCCCGAAGGACAGCCAATTCACCCCTCCACTTT	-	TRBV30	-	TRBJ1-6
CASSPTAQSEQYF	TGTGCCAGCAGCCCCACCGCACAGTCCGAGCAGTACTTC	-	TRBV7-3	-	TRBJ2-7
CAWRDRLSGNTIYF	TGTGCCTGGAGGGACAGACTCTCTGGAAACACCATATATTTT	-	TRBV30	-	TRBJ1-3